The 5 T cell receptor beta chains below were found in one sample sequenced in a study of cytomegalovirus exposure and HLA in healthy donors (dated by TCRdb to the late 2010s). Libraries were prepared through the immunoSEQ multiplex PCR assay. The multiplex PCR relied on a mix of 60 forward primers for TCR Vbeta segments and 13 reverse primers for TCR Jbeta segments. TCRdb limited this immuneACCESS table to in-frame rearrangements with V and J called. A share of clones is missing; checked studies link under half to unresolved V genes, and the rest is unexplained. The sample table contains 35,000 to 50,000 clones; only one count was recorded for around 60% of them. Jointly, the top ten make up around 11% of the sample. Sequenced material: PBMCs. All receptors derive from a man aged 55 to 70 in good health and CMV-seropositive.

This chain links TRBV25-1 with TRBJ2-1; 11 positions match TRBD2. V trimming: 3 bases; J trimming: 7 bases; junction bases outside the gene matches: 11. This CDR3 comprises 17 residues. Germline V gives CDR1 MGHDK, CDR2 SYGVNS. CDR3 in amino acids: CASSDTGTSGRVNEQFF. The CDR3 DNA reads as TGTGCCAGCAGTGACACGGGAACTAGCGGGAGAGTTAATGAGCAGTTCTTC.

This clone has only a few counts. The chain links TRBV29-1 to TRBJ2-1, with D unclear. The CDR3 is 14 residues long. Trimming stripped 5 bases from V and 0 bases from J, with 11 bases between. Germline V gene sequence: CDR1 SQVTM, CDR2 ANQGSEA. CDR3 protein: CSVSKESSYNEQFF. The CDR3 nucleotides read TGCAGCGTTTCAAAAGAGAGCTCCTACAATGAGCAGTTCTTC.

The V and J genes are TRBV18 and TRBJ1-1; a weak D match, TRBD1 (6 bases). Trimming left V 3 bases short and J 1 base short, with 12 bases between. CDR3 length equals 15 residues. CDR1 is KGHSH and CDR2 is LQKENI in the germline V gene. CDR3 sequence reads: CASSPPTGGNTEAFF. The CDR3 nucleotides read TGTGCCAGCTCACCGCCGACAGGTGGGAACACTGAAGCTTTCTTT. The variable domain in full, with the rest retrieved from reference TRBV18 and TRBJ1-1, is NAGVMQNPRHLVRRRGQEARLRCSPMKGHSHVYWYRQLPEEGLKFMVYLQKENIIDESGMPKERFSAEFPKEGPSILRIQQVVRGDSAAYFCASSPPTGGNTEAFFGQGTRLTVV.

CDR3 sequence: CASSLDGTRSNEQFF. The CDR3 DNA is TGCGCCAGCAGCTTGGACGGGACTAGATCGAATGAGCAGTTCTTC. This chain links TRBV5-1 with TRBJ2-1, with 8 bases aligning to TRBD2. Germline V CDR1 and CDR2: SGHRS, YFSETQ. V was pared by 0 bases and J by 7 bases, with 6 bases of the junction left unmatched. CDR3 length equals 15 residues.

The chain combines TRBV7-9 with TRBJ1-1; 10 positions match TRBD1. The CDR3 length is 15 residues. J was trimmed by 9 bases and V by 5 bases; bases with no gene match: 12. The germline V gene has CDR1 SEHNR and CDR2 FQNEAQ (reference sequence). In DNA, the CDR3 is TGTGCCAGCAGCCCGAGACAGGGGGCAGTGGGACAAGCTTTCTTT. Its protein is CASSPRQGAVGQAFF.